Presented here are 9 T cell receptor beta chains from one specimen sequenced in a study of blood T cell repertoires in COVID-19. Repertoires were generated with immunoSEQ multiplex PCR, while TCRdb's copy carries only in-frame clones and drops some. Of 110,000 to 150,000 clones in the sample, around 80% are singletons; the top ten hold 5%. The sequenced sample was peripheral blood. These receptors originate from a woman between 50 and 59 years old with acute or convalescent COVID-19.

This clone turned up a few times. The genes are TRBV7-6 and TRBJ1-4, with TRBD1 identical over 9 bases. The junction had 11 bases not matched to a gene; V was cut back by 5 bases and J by 7 bases. Germline V lookup: CDR1 SGHVS, CDR2 FNYEAQ. The CDR3 spans 16 residues. CDR3 amino acids: CASSLTSGQGGEKLFF. In DNA, the CDR3 is TGTGCCAGCAGCCTCACCTCGGGACAGGGAGGTGAAAAACTGTTTTTT.

This rearrangement joins TRBV7-9 to TRBJ2-3; D is perhaps TRBD1 (5 bases). Trimming shortened V by 3 bases and J by 4 bases, and 11 bases separated the two germline ends. Germline-derived CDR1 and CDR2 are SEHNR and FQNEAQ (reference sequence). The CDR3 extends over 14 amino acids. The CDR3 protein is CASSLSGSPDTQYF. The CDR3 DNA reads as TGTGCCAGCAGCTTGTCAGGGTCCCCAGATACGCAGTATTTT.

The chain recombines TRBV9 with TRBJ1-3; D is unclear. Trimming shortened V by 3 bases and J by 4 bases, and 17 bases separated the two germline ends. The CDR3 loop spans 16 amino acids. Germline CDR1 and CDR2: SGDLS and YYNGEE. CDR3 sequence (DNA): TGTGCCAGCAGCGGAACCCTCGGGGTAGCCGGAAACACCATATATTTT. It specifies CASSGTLGVAGNTIYF.

CDR3 nucleotide sequence: TGTGCCAGCAGCCAAGCCATCGGGGAGCAGTACTTC. Translated, it gives CASSQAIGEQYF. V and J are TRBV3-1 (or the pseudogene TRBV3-2) and TRBJ2-7; D remains unclear. The V gene lost 1 base and the J gene lost 7 bases, with 8 bases spanning the gap. Germline CDR1 is LGHDT and CDR2 is YNNKEL (reference sequence). This CDR3 is built from 12 residues.

This clone appeared a single time. The gene calls are TRBV5-1 and TRBJ2-1, with 14 nucleotides matching TRBD2. CDR1 is SGHRS and CDR2 is YFSETQ in the germline V gene. J was trimmed by 9 bases and V by 4 bases; bases with no gene match: 6. CDR3 length: 15 residues. The CDR3 DNA reads TGCGCCAGCAGCCGCGGGACTAGCGGGGGAGGTGAGCAGTTCTTC. Translation: CASSRGTSGGGEQFF.

The gene calls are TRBV6-6 and TRBJ1-2; D gene ambiguous. The length of the CDR3 is 15 residues. With 5 bases removed from V and 2 bases from J, the gap between germline ends came to 15 bases. Per germline, CDR1 MNHNY and CDR2 SVGAGI (reference sequence). The CDR3 loop reads CASSTEQVANYGYTF. The CDR3 bases are TGTGCCAGCAGTACTGAGCAGGTCGCGAACTATGGCTACACCTTC.

This chain connects TRBV19 to TRBJ2-5; 8 bases are shared with TRBD2. Germline V gene lookup returns CDR1 LNHDA and CDR2 SQIVND (reference sequence). CDR3 size: 15 residues. Losses at the gene ends were 2 bases for V and 1 base for J; bases not matched to a gene: 3. CDR3 in DNA: TGTGCCAGTAGTATAACCAGCGGGGGCCAAGAGACCCAGTACTTC. It encodes CASSITSGGQETQYF.

This clone has only one observation. V gene TRBV7-3 combines with J gene TRBJ2-4; 9 bases are shared with TRBD2. CDR1 is SGHTA and CDR2 is FQGTGA in the germline V gene. With V trimmed by 4 bases and J by 4 bases, 5 bases remained unmatched. The length of the CDR3 is 15 residues. The CDR3 region is CASSSQGLAKNIQYF. The DNA of the CDR3 is TGTGCCAGCAGCTCCCAAGGACTAGCGAAAAACATTCAGTACTTC.

This clone came up a few times. The V gene is TRBV6-1, the J gene TRBJ1-5, with unresolved D. The CDR3 loop spans 13 amino acids. Germline V lookup: CDR1 MNHNS, CDR2 SASEGT. V was cut by 1 base and J by 9 bases, with 10 bases left in between. CDR3 DNA sequence: TGTGCCAGCAGTGAAGGCCCCAGGTTGCCCCAGCATTTT. This translates into CASSEGPRLPQHF.